A selection of T cell receptor beta chains follows, all from one sample in a study of vaccination effects on CD4 cells after COVID-19. Method: immunoSEQ multiplex PCR; TCRdb's copy keeps in-frame clones and lacks some. The data hold fewer than 85,000 clones, with 74% observed a single time. No antigen has been identified for these receptors. The sequenced sample was CD4+ T cells from PBMCs cultured without peptide, obtained after COVID-19 vaccination. The receptors here all came from a human donor who received a COVID-19 vaccine. Both conserved end residues are part of each CDR3. D genes are given only for firm matches. Expanded clones get a size class; other rows say once, few or many, or leave the size out.

v_gene	abundance	d_gene	j_gene	len	CDR3nt	CDR3aa
TRBV7-2	-	TRBD1	TRBJ2-3	15	TGTGCCAGCAGCCGGGGACAGGGGAAAACAGATACGCAGTATTTT	CASSRGQGKTDTQYF
TRBV18	-	-	TRBJ2-3	14	TGTGCCAGCTTTCAACACGTTGCGGCAGATACGCAGTATTTT	CASFQHVAADTQYF
TRBV18	few	-	TRBJ2-1	14	TGTGCCAGCTCCCCACTGGACAGCTACAATGAGCAGTTCTTC	CASSPLDSYNEQFF
TRBV3-1/TRBV3-2	-	-	TRBJ2-2	17	TGTGCCAGCAGCCAAGATCCCGGGGCGCAAGTAACCGGGGAGCTGTTTTTT	CASSQDPGAQVTGELFF
TRBV6-6	-	-	TRBJ1-2	12	TGTGCCAGCAGTTCCCCGTCCTATGGCTACACCTTC	CASSSPSYGYTF
TRBV6-2/TRBV6-3	-	TRBD2	TRBJ2-2	15	TGTGCCAGCAGTCCGCGGGGGGGCCGGTCCGGGGAGCTGTTTTTT	CASSPRGGRSGELFF
TRBV7-2	-	-	TRBJ2-5	12	TGTGCCAGCAGCTTAGCTCGAGAGACCCAGTACTTC	CASSLARETQYF
TRBV27	-	-	TRBJ1-1	15	TGTGCCAGCAGTTTTGGGGGACGGGGGAACACTGAAGCTTTCTTT	CASSFGGRGNTEAFF
TRBV3-1/TRBV3-2	-	-	TRBJ1-2	13	TGTGCCAGCAGCCTCACAGGGCTCTATGGCTACACCTTC	CASSLTGLYGYTF
TRBV7-3	-	TRBD2	TRBJ2-1	14	TGTGCCAGCAGACCTAGCGGGGGTGGGAATGAGCAGTTCTTC	CASRPSGGGNEQFF
TRBV7-2	-	-	TRBJ2-2	16	TGTGCCACAGAGGAGTCGGGGGACCCGAGGGCCGGGGAGCTGTTTTTT	CATEESGDPRAGELFF
TRBV9	-	TRBD2	TRBJ2-5	16	TGTGCCAGCAGCCCCCTTAAGCGGGGGGGCGTGGAGACCCAGTACTTC	CASSPLKRGGVETQYF
TRBV7-2	-	-	TRBJ1-3	13	TGTGCCAGCAGCTTAAATCGCGTAAACACCATATATTTT	CASSLNRVNTIYF
TRBV6-5	-	-	TRBJ1-1	13	TGTGCCAGCAGCCCGGGTCCGAACACTGAAGCTTTCTTT	CASSPGPNTEAFF
TRBV7-3	-	-	TRBJ1-1	14	TGTGCCAGCAGCTTAACAGGGGTGAACACTGAAGCTTTCTTT	CASSLTGVNTEAFF
TRBV12-5	-	-	TRBJ1-1	14	TGTGCTAGTGGTTCTACAACAAGGAACACTGAAGCTTTCTTT	CASGSTTRNTEAFF
TRBV18	-	TRBD1	TRBJ2-2	14	TGTGCCAGCTCACCCGGACAGGGGCCCGGGGAGCTGTTTTTT	CASSPGQGPGELFF
TRBV3-1/TRBV3-2	-	TRBD1	TRBJ1-1	14	TGTGCCAGCAGCCAAATAGACAGGGCGACTGAAGCTTTCTTT	CASSQIDRATEAFF
TRBV19	few	-	TRBJ2-2	14	TGTGCCAGTAGATTGGACGGGAACACCGGGGAGCTGTTTTTT	CASRLDGNTGELFF
TRBV6-5	once	-	TRBJ1-1	14	TGTGCCAGCAAGGATCTGACGGTGAACACTGAAGCTTTCTTT	CASKDLTVNTEAFF
TRBV3-1/TRBV3-2	-	TRBD1	TRBJ1-2	14	TGTGCCAGCAGCCGAGGACAGGGGGCGCAGGGCTACACCTTC	CASSRGQGAQGYTF
TRBV5-1	-	TRBD1	TRBJ1-1	14	TGCGCCAGCAGCTTCCACCAGGGGGACACTGAAGCTTTCTTT	CASSFHQGDTEAFF
TRBV3-1/TRBV3-2	once	-	TRBJ2-1	15	TGTGCCAGCAGCCGCCGGACGGGGGAGAAGAGTGAGCAGTTCTTC	CASSRRTGEKSEQFF
TRBV21-1	few	-	TRBJ1-5	15	TGTGCCAGCAGTTTTAAAGTAGGGGGCGGCCAGCCCCAGCATTTT	CASSFKVGGGQPQHF
TRBV5-1	-	-	TRBJ2-3	15	TGCGCCAGCAGCCCCTCGGGGCCTAAAACAGATACGCAGTATTTT	CASSPSGPKTDTQYF
TRBV5-1	-	-	TRBJ1-1	15	TGCGCCAGCAGCTTGGGACAGCCGACGAACACTGAAGCTTTCTTT	CASSLGQPTNTEAFF
TRBV27	-	-	TRBJ2-3	15	TGTGCCAGCAGTTCTCCGCCCGGGTTAAGGAATACGCAGTATTTT	CASSSPPGLRNTQYF
TRBV3-1/TRBV3-2	-	-	TRBJ2-5	12	TGTGCCAGCAGCCAAGCCGAAGAGACCCAGTACTTC	CASSQAEETQYF
TRBV6-6	once	TRBD1	TRBJ1-1	14	TGTGCCAGCAGCACGACAGGGGTTGGCACTGAAGCTTTCTTT	CASSTTGVGTEAFF
TRBV12-3/TRBV12-4	-	-	TRBJ1-1	13	TGTGCCAGCAGCCCGGGGATGAACACTGAAGCTTTCTTT	CASSPGMNTEAFF
TRBV10-3	-	TRBD1	TRBJ2-5	13	TGTGCCATCAGCCCGGGACAGGGTGAGACCCAGTACTTC	CAISPGQGETQYF
TRBV6-6	-	-	TRBJ1-1	15	TGTGCCAGCAGTTACACCGGTCGGGAGAACACTGAAGCTTTCTTT	CASSYTGRENTEAFF
TRBV6-7	few	-	TRBJ1-2	11	TGTGCCACCCCCTGTGACTATGGCTACACCTTC	CATPCDYGYTF
TRBV18	-	TRBD1	TRBJ2-2	18	TGTGCCAGCTCACCACCCTTCGGGACAGGGGATAACACCGGGGAGCTGTTTTTT	CASSPPFGTGDNTGELFF